The present T cell receptor beta chain was sequenced within a study of neoadjuvant nivolumab and ipilimumab in lung cancer. The overall study: Nivolumab 3 mg/kg was given days 1, 15 and 29, plus ipilimumab 1 mg/kg day 1 in combination. Study-level results: Blood richness before therapy tracked richness in tumors resected after neoadjuvant therapy. Resected tumors had greater TCR richness and clonality than uninvolved lung.

The germline V and J ends were trimmed by 0 bases and 3 bases, with 10 bases remaining between them. CDR3 length equals 14 residues. Per germline, CDR1 SGHRS and CDR2 YFSETQ. Of note for this clone: Its antigen is still unknown.

Profiling relied on immunoSEQ multiplex PCR, and the TCRdb table lists in-frame clones only, not all of them. The repertoire has about 29,000 clones, about 70% of them found once; the top ten carry roughly 20%. This material consisted of tumor tissue, taken after neoadjuvant nivolumab, alone or with ipilimumab, at or shortly before surgery. The chain uses TRBV5-1 and TRBJ2-7; perhaps D is TRBD1 or TRBD2 (5 bases each). The receptor comes from an adult with non-small cell lung cancer. CDR3 nucleotide sequence: TGCGCCAGCAGCTTGGGGGGACCGTACTACGAGCAGTACTTC. It translates to CASSLGGPYYEQYF.